The clone carrying this T cell receptor beta chain came up many times. MiXCR was used by TCRdb to re-call the PCR reads. The sample contains about 43,000 clones, 3% to 3.5% of which appear only once. Every patient underwent thyroid surgery untreated. The entry originates in a study of metastatic and nonmetastatic thyroid tumors. Trimming removed 4 bases from V and 6 bases from J; junction bases left unmatched: 7. In germline, CDR1 is GTSNPN, CDR2 SVGIG (reference sequence). CDR3 length equals 13 residues. The sequence derives from a female donor with papillary thyroid cancer or a benign thyroid nodule (not recorded which). Some clones in this sample may be carry-over from other donors' samples. The sample consisted of blood. The chain links TRBV30 to TRBJ2-5; 8 positions match TRBD1. CDR3 amino acids: CAWNGQGGQTQYF. Here the CDR3 DNA reads TGTGCCTGGAATGGACAGGGAGGACAGACCCAGTACTTC.